These T cell receptor beta chains were read from a single sample in a study of neurological immune-mediated disorders. Each CDR3 protein gets one entry after TCRdb re-called the 5' RACE reads with MiXCR. The sample holds about 74,000 distinct CDR3 sequences, roughly 5.6% seen once. Sample: PBMCs. The source of these receptors is a man younger than 35 with multiple sclerosis. The CDR3 runs from the conserved cysteine through the conserved F or W. D genes are given only for firm matches. Size is stated as how often the clone was seen (once, few, many) or a class if it is expanded.

V	size	D	J	DNA	CDR3
TRBV20-1	many	-	TRBJ2-5	TGCAGTGCCCTATATAGGGGGGCTCGGCGGCGGGAGACCCAGTACTTC	CSALYRGARRRETQYF
TRBV12-3/TRBV12-4	few	-	TRBJ1-5	TGTGCCAGCAGTTTCGGAGTGAGCAATCAGCCCCAGAATTTT	CASSFGVSNQPQNF
TRBV28	many	-	TRBJ1-2	TGTGCCAGCAGTAACCCCGGGGATGGCTACACCTTC	CASSNPGDGYTF
TRBV4-3	many	TRBD2	TRBJ2-7	TGCGCCAGCAGCCAAGGGACTAGCGGCTACGAGCAGTACTTC	CASSQGTSGYEQYF
TRBV7-2	few	-	TRBJ2-7	TGTGCCAGCAGCTTTTCTAGGGTCTACGAGCAGTACTTC	CASSFSRVYEQYF
TRBV27	few	TRBD2	TRBJ2-7	TGTGCCAGCAACCGCGGACTAGCGGACTCCGAGCAGTACTTC	CASNRGLADSEQYF
TRBV5-1	many	-	TRBJ1-2	TGCGCCAGCAGCTTGTTACGGATAAACGATGGCTACACCTTC	CASSLLRINDGYTF
TRBV10-3	many	-	TRBJ2-1	TGTGCCATCAGTGTTACCCGGGACGGCCCCTACAATGAGCAGTTCTTC	CAISVTRDGPYNEQFF
TRBV9	many	-	TRBJ2-3	TGTGCCAGCAGCGTAGGGGCCTCCACAGATACGCAGTATTTT	CASSVGASTDTQYF
TRBV7-8	few	-	TRBJ2-2	TGTGCCAGCAGCTTAAGGCAGGCGAACACCGGGGAGCTGTTTTTT	CASSLRQANTGELFF
TRBV11-2	many	TRBD1	TRBJ2-7	TGTGCCAGCAGCACGACCCACAGGGGGAGGGAGCAGTACTTC	CASSTTHRGREQYF
TRBV29-1	many	TRBD1	TRBJ1-1	TGCAGCGTTGAGATGGGGGCAGGGGGGACTGAAGCTTTCTTT	CSVEMGAGGTEAFF
TRBV6-5	many	-	TRBJ2-3	TGTGCCAGCAGTTACGGGGGCGCCCCGACAGATACGCAGTATTTT	CASSYGGAPTDTQYF
TRBV11-2	many	-	TRBJ2-7	TGTGCCAGCAGCTCTATCTCGGAGGATTACGAGCAGTACTTC	CASSSISEDYEQYF
TRBV14	many	-	TRBJ2-3	TGTGCCAGCAGCCAAGTGCTAGGTCCTGGGGATTTT	CASSQVLGPGDF
TRBV7-3	many	-	TRBJ2-2	TGTGCCAGCAGCTTAGGGCAGCTGAACACCGGGGAGCTGTTTTTT	CASSLGQLNTGELFF
TRBV27	few	-	TRBJ1-1	TGTGCCAGCAGTTTGAAAGGGTCCTACAACACTGAAGCTTTCTTT	CASSLKGSYNTEAFF
TRBV5-1	many	TRBD2	TRBJ2-5	TGCGCCAGCAGCCTTAGCGGGAAAGAGACCCAGTACTTC	CASSLSGKETQYF
TRBV15	many	TRBD1	TRBJ1-6	TGTGCCACCAGCAGAGAGGTACAGGGGGCTAGGGCCCTCAACTTT	CATSREVQGARALNF
TRBV28	many	-	TRBJ2-1	TGTGCCAGCACCCCACCCATAGCGTTTTCCTACAATGAGCAGTTCTTC	CASTPPIAFSYNEQFF
TRBV4-3	many	-	TRBJ2-1	TGCGCCAGCAGCCAAGAAGACGGCTACAATGAGCAGTTCTTC	CASSQEDGYNEQFF
TRBV20-1	many	-	TRBJ2-3	TGCAGTGCTAGTAATCGGATGACTAGAATCACAGATACGCAGTATTTT	CSASNRMTRITDTQYF
TRBV5-1	many	-	TRBJ1-6	TGCGCCAGCAGCTTGGTGGGGGGCGATTCACCCCTCCACTTT	CASSLVGGDSPLHF
TRBV20-1	many	TRBD2	TRBJ2-3	TGCAGTGCTAGAGATCCCCGCGGGGGGTACACAGATACGCAGTATTTT	CSARDPRGGYTDTQYF
TRBV11-2	many	TRBD1	TRBJ2-2	TGTGCCAGCAGCTCCCCGACAGGGCGTCCCGGGGAGCTGTTTTTT	CASSSPTGRPGELFF
TRBV20-1	many	TRBD1	TRBJ2-2	TGCAGTGCTAGGCGCCGTGGCAGAGGGGGCCAGACCGGGGAGCTGTTTTTT	CSARRRGRGGQTGELFF
TRBV12-3/TRBV12-4	many	-	TRBJ2-1	TGTGCCAGCAGTTTATCTGGCAGTTACAATGAGCAGTTCTTC	CASSLSGSYNEQFF
TRBV3-1	many	TRBD2	TRBJ2-7	TGTGCCAGCAGCCAAGACCTGACTAGCGGAACCCAAAGGGACGAGCAGTACTTC	CASSQDLTSGTQRDEQYF
TRBV10-3	many	-	TRBJ2-3	TGTGCCATCAGTGACTTGAGAGATACGCAGTATTTT	CAISDLRDTQYF
TRBV28	many	-	TRBJ2-2	TGTGCCAGCAGTCCGACGGTGAACACCGGGGAGCTGTTTTTT	CASSPTVNTGELFF
TRBV20-1	many	-	TRBJ1-5	TGCAGTGCTAGTAAAAACCTTCCAAGTCAGCCCCAGCATTTT	CSASKNLPSQPQHF
TRBV2	many	-	TRBJ2-1	TGTGCCAGCAGCGCCAACGGGCCCAAATACAATGAGCAGTTCTTC	CASSANGPKYNEQFF
TRBV5-1	many	-	TRBJ2-1	TGCGCCAGCAGCTTGGAGGGACACACATACAATGAGCAGTTCTTC	CASSLEGHTYNEQFF
TRBV20-1	many	TRBD1	TRBJ1-1	TGCAGTGCTAGACGAAAACACACCGGGACAGCGAACACTGAAGCTTTCTTT	CSARRKHTGTANTEAFF
TRBV20-1	many	TRBD1	TRBJ1-6	TGCAGTGCTAGAGAGGGAGCAGGGGGCTCGTCACCCCTCCACTTT	CSAREGAGGSSPLHF
TRBV12-3/TRBV12-4	many	TRBD1	TRBJ1-4	TGTGCCAGCAGTTTCTCGAGACAGGGATACGAAAAACTGTTTTTT	CASSFSRQGYEKLFF
TRBV7-3	many	TRBD2	TRBJ2-1	TGTGCCAGCAGCCTGCATCCTAGCGGGAGATACCGTTACAATGAGCAGTTCTTC	CASSLHPSGRYRYNEQFF
TRBV20-1	many	-	TRBJ2-1	TGCAGTGCTAGAGGACTCGGTGGCGGGAACTACAATGAGCAGTTCTTC	CSARGLGGGNYNEQFF
TRBV29-1	many	-	TRBJ1-1	TGCAGCGTTGAAACGGGGGGGGGGTACACTGAAGCTTTCTTT	CSVETGGGYTEAFF
TRBV19	many	-	TRBJ2-1	TGTGCCAGTAGTTTGGACTCCGCCTACAATGAGCAGTTCTTC	CASSLDSAYNEQFF